This T cell receptor (beta chain) was documented in a study of blood T cell repertoires in COVID-19. Ages ranged from about 18 to 89 years, with residence in about 24 US areas. Original analysis: Estimation of nucleated cell counts relied on the amplification of reference gene primers. Data came from immunoSEQ multiplex PCR; TCRdb stores just in-frame clones and leaves some out. Clone size and V and J calls were adopted from that table, with D and trimming inferred from the DNA. The sample has hundreds of thousands of clones, roughly nine tenths seen once. This CDR3 has 13 amino acids. Deletions cut 5 bases from V and 0 bases from J, with 7 bases between. The germline V gene encodes CDR1 SNHLY and CDR2 FYNNEI.

Sequences were obtained from PBMCs or T cells enriched from blood (not recorded which). This chain links TRBV2 with TRBJ1-2; D not certain. The receptor was isolated from a woman aged 25 to 39 who had recovered from COVID-19. The CDR3 DNA is TGTGCCAGCAGTCCGGGAGCTAACTATGGCTACACCTTC. It translates to CASSPGANYGYTF.